This is a list of T cell receptor beta chains from one sample in a study of Ad26.COV2.S vaccination and SARS-CoV-2 variants. The method was immunoSEQ multiplex PCR; TCRdb's version includes in-frame clones alone and lacks a portion of them. The sample carries about 370,000 clones, about nine tenths recorded once. The material sequenced was peripheral blood, taken in a trial of Ad26.COV2.S vaccine versus placebo. These receptors were obtained from a person aged 18-60 years who received the Ad26.COV2.S COVID-19 vaccine or a placebo. CDR3s include the opening cysteine and the closing phenylalanine or tryptophan. D genes are given only for firm matches. Expanded clones get a size class; other rows say once, few or many, or leave the size out.

14	TRBV11-2	TRBJ2-5	-	-	TGTGCCAGCAGCTTAGAAGGACTCGAAGAGACCCAGTACTTC	CASSLEGLEETQYF
15	TRBV5-1	TRBJ2-7	-	TRBD2	TGCGCCAGCAGCCCTAAGCGGGAGGGCCGGTACGAGCAGTACTTC	CASSPKREGRYEQYF
17	TRBV5-1	TRBJ2-1	-	TRBD2	TGCGCCAGCAGCCCTCTAGCCGTTGGGAGGGGCTACAATGAGCAGTTCTTC	CASSPLAVGRGYNEQFF
13	TRBV5-1	TRBJ2-7	-	TRBD2	TGCGCCAGCAGCTTGTCCGGGAGGTACGAGCAGTACTTC	CASSLSGRYEQYF
14	TRBV5-1	TRBJ1-5	-	TRBD1	TGCGCCAGCAGCCCGGACAGGGAAGAACAGCCCCAGCATTTT	CASSPDREEQPQHF
12	TRBV9	TRBJ2-5	-	-	TGTGCCAGCAGCCCCTCTGAGGAGACCCAGTACTTC	CASSPSEETQYF
14	TRBV2	TRBJ2-7	few	TRBD2	TGTGCCAGCAGGACTAGCGGGAGATCCTACGAGCAGTACTTC	CASRTSGRSYEQYF
15	TRBV21-1	TRBJ1-1	once	-	TGTGCCAGCAGCAAAGACGGCGAATTGAACACTGAAGCTTTCTTT	CASSKDGELNTEAFF
15	TRBV2	TRBJ2-1	-	-	TGTGCCAGCAGTGAGGAGCTAGCTCCGGGGAATGAGCAGTTCTTC	CASSEELAPGNEQFF
15	TRBV19	TRBJ2-2	-	TRBD2	TGTGCCAGTAATCTGCGGGAGGGCCGGACCGGGGAGCTGTTTTTT	CASNLREGRTGELFF
17	TRBV4-2	TRBJ2-1	-	-	TGTGCCAGCAGCCAAGGGCAGGGGGGACCCAGCTACAATGAGCAGTTCTTC	CASSQGQGGPSYNEQFF
15	TRBV19	TRBJ1-2	-	TRBD1	TGTGCCAGTAGTAAGGCGACAGGGGGAGGCTATGGCTACACCTTC	CASSKATGGGYGYTF
15	TRBV5-4	TRBJ1-1	-	-	TGTGCCAGCAGCTCCGGCCCCCAGGGGAACACTGAAGCTTTCTTT	CASSSGPQGNTEAFF
15	TRBV2	TRBJ2-1	once	TRBD2	TGTGCCAGCAGTGAAGGGACTAGCGGCTACAATGAGCAGTTCTTC	CASSEGTSGYNEQFF
15	TRBV5-1	TRBJ2-1	-	-	TGCGCCAGCAGCTTGGCCGGTACTCAATACAATGAGCAGTTCTTC	CASSLAGTQYNEQFF
15	TRBV9	TRBJ2-7	-	-	TGTGCCAGCAGCGTAGCCCCTAGCGCTTACTACGAGCAGTACTTC	CASSVAPSAYYEQYF
14	TRBV28	TRBJ2-5	-	TRBD2	TGTGCCAGCAAGGCTAGCGGGAGCCATGGGACCCAGTACTTC	CASKASGSHGTQYF
15	TRBV4-2	TRBJ2-7	-	TRBD2	TGTGCCAGCGGGACGACTAGCGGGAGGGTCCACGAGCAGTACTTC	CASGTTSGRVHEQYF
13	TRBV30	TRBJ2-7	many	-	TGTGCCTGGAACCGGGGGATAACCTACGAGCAGTACTTC	CAWNRGITYEQYF
16	TRBV25-1	TRBJ2-3	-	-	TGTGCCAGCAGTGCAACGGGACCCTCAAAGCGAGATACGCAGTATTTT	CASSATGPSKRDTQYF
14	TRBV28	TRBJ2-7	once	-	TGTGCCAGCAGCGACATAAGGCCGGCGGCTCAGCAGTACTTC	CASSDIRPAAQQYF
16	TRBV6-6	TRBJ2-5	-	TRBD1	TGTGCCAGCAGTTACTCAGACAGGGCCTCCCAAGAGACCCAGTACTTC	CASSYSDRASQETQYF
17	TRBV7-8	TRBJ2-3	-	-	TGTGCCAGCAGCTTACTCTCGGGGGATAGTAGGGCAGATACGCAGTATTTT	CASSLLSGDSRADTQYF
13	TRBV27	TRBJ2-7	many	-	TGTGCCAGCGGTCGTCCTGGCGAGATCGAGCAGTACTTC	CASGRPGEIEQYF
18	TRBV12-2	TRBJ1-5	-	-	TGTGCAAGTCGCTTAGGAACCGGGCCCCGCCACAGCAATCAGCCCCAGCATTTT	CASRLGTGPRHSNQPQHF
14	TRBV5-1	TRBJ2-7	-	-	TGCGCCAGCAGCTTGCAGTCCTACTCCTACGAGCAGTACTTC	CASSLQSYSYEQYF
15	TRBV11-2	TRBJ2-2	-	-	TGTGCCAGCAGCTCAGTGACGGGAAACACCGGGGAGCTGTTTTTT	CASSSVTGNTGELFF
14	TRBV6-5	TRBJ2-7	-	-	TGTGCCAGCAGAAGATCGACAGGAAACTACGAGCAGTACTTC	CASRRSTGNYEQYF
13	TRBV10-3	TRBJ2-7	-	TRBD1	TGTGCCATCAGGGGACAGGTTTTTGACGAGCAGTACTTC	CAIRGQVFDEQYF
13	TRBV12-5	TRBJ2-1	-	-	TGTGCTAGCCAATCCGGGACGCTCAATGAGCAGTTCTTC	CASQSGTLNEQFF